The subject of this entry is one T cell receptor (beta chain). CDR3 length: 14 residues. V dropped 3 bases and J dropped 4; count of bases not matched to a gene: 1. Germline CDR1 and CDR2: SGHTA and FQGNSA. Method: immunoSEQ multiplex PCR; TCRdb's copy keeps in-frame clones and lacks some. The table lists about 150,000 clones, about 88% of them singletons. This sample was taken from a study of blood T cell repertoires in COVID-19. For the study at large: In each case, the material was cDNA or gDNA derived from T cells, B-cell-depleted T cells, or PBMCs.

Recruits, aged about 18 to 89 years, lived in some 25 US areas. Clinical history as reported by participants underpinned cohort assignment. The rearrangement uses TRBV7-2 and TRBJ2-2, with TRBD2 identical over 8 bases. Sequenced input: PBMCs or T cells enriched from blood (not recorded which). This TCR came from a man aged 50 to 59 who had recovered from COVID-19. The CDR3 spells CASSLRGVTGELFF. CDR3 DNA: TGTGCCAGCAGCTTGCGGGGGGTCACCGGGGAGCTGTTTTTT.